A single sample is the source of the 24 T cell receptor beta chains below, sequenced in a study of tumor-infiltrating lymphocytes in oesophageal squamous cell carcinoma. TCRdb re-derived calls from the PCR reads in MiXCR, one entry per CDR3 protein. The sample holds about 12,000 distinct CDR3 sequences, under 70% seen once. The sequenced sample consisted of esophageal tumor tissue. The receptors derive from a female donor with esophageal squamous cell carcinoma.

This clonotype was detected only a few times. The chain is built from TRBV5-4 and TRBJ2-1; D gene uncertain. Germline V gene lookup returns CDR1 SGHNT and CDR2 YYREEE (reference sequence). The CDR3 is made up of 14 amino acids. Trimming removed 0 bases from V and 10 bases from J, with 14 bases in between. The CDR3 nucleotides read TGTGCCAGCAGCTTGGGCGGCGGAATCTACGAGCAGTTCTTC. Its protein is CASSLGGGIYEQFF. The full variable domain, with the rest looked up from reference TRBV5-4 and TRBJ2-1, is ETGVTQSPTHLIKTRGQQVTLRCSSQSGHNTVSWYQQALGQGPQFIFQYYREEENGRGNFPPRFSGLQFPNYSSELNVNALELDDSALYLCASSLGGGIYEQFFGPGTRLTVL.

The V and J genes are TRBV10-3 and TRBJ2-3; D unresolved. The CDR3 sequence is 15 residues long. Trimming left V 10 bases short and J 2 bases short, with 19 bases between. Germline CDR1 and CDR2: ENHRY and SYGVKD. The CDR3 DNA is TGTGCCACCCGAGGAGCGAGTACCACCACAGATACGCAGTATTTT. Its translation: CATRGASTTTDTQYF.

As to this clonotype: A read error may produce the germline difference seen at one junction end. This chain joins TRBV7-2 and TRBJ2-5; TRBD2 aligns across 8 bases. The closer fit of TRBJ2-1 to the DNA end suggests the J call may be wrong. This CDR3 has 15 amino acids. The germline V gene has CDR1 SGHTA and CDR2 FQGNSA. The CDR3 DNA is TGTGACAGCAGCTTTGGGACTAGTGTCGCCAATGAGCAGTTCTTC. This codes for CDSSFGTSVANEQFF.

V gene TRBV5-1 combines with J gene TRBJ2-3, with D tentatively TRBD1 (5 bases). The V and J ends lost 2 bases and 4 bases respectively, with 11 bases between them. The CDR3 runs 14 residues. The germline V gene encodes CDR1 SGHRS and CDR2 YFSETQ. The CDR3: CASSFQGWSDTQYF. CDR3 bases: TGCGCCAGCAGCTTCCAGGGTTGGTCAGATACGCAGTATTTT.

This clonotype is categorized as medium-sized. The CDR3 sequence: CASSHTGGLNTEAFF. The CDR3 coding sequence is TGTGCCAGCAGCCACACCGGGGGGCTGAACACTGAAGCTTTCTTT. The chain links TRBV7-3 to TRBJ1-1; weak D call: TRBD1 (6 bases). CDR1 and CDR2 (germline): SGHTA, FQGTGA. This CDR3 is built from 15 residues. With 5 bases removed from V and 0 bases from J, the gap between germline ends came to 13 bases.

This clonotype appeared many times. The gene calls are TRBV6-6 and TRBJ1-6; TRBD1 is a possible D gene (5 bases). This CDR3 contains 16 residues. V was trimmed by 2 bases and J by 7 bases, leaving 15 bases between them. The germline CDR1 and CDR2 sequences are MNHNY and SVGAGI (reference sequence). DNA for the CDR3: TGTGCCAGCAGTTACAACGGGGGGGGTTGGAATTCACCCCTCCACTTT. Protein product: CASSYNGGGWNSPLHF.

The V gene is TRBV7-2, the J gene TRBJ1-5; D gene uncertain. Germline V gene lookup returns CDR1 SGHTA and CDR2 FQGNSA. CDR3 length: 16 amino acids. V was pared by 1 base and J by 0 bases, with 10 bases between. CDR3 in amino acids: CASSLDITYSNQPQHF. The CDR3 DNA reads as TGTGCCAGCAGCTTAGATATCACCTATAGCAATCAGCCCCAGCATTTT.

In this sample, this clonotype turned up once. V and J are TRBV6-1 and TRBJ2-3; 7 bases match TRBD2. The end of the DNA is better explained by TRBJ2-7, so the J call may be wrong. CDR1 and CDR2 (germline): MNHNS, SASEGT. The CDR3 covers 14 residues. The CDR3 is CASSTLGGGYEQYF. CDR3 nucleotide sequence: TGTGCCAGCAGCACCCTGGGGGGGGGCTACGAGCAGTACTTC.

This clonotype was counted between two and nine times. The chain joins TRBV7-6 to TRBJ2-4; D perhaps matches TRBD2 (6 bases). The DNA end is more similar to TRBJ2-7, so the J call may be wrong. Germline V CDR1 and CDR2: SGHVS, FNYEAQ. This CDR3 has 13 amino acids. The CDR3 DNA is TGTGCCAGCATCGGCGGGACCTCCTACGAGCAGTACTTC. Translated, it gives CASIGGTSYEQYF.

Points on this clonotype: It is unclear where the CDR3 begins or ends on the DNA, so no DNA is shown, and the CDR3 is as TCRdb lists it. The chain is built from TRBV7-3 and TRBJ2-6; the listed D gene, TRBD1, was not tested against the DNA. The V gene's germline CDR1 is SGHTA and CDR2 FQGTGA. A total of 18 residues make up the CDR3, ends included. The CDR3 spells CASSLYNAEGSLWLHLRF.

At least ten counts were recorded for this clonotype. The V call is TRBV27, the J call TRBJ1-4; D is possibly TRBD1 (6 bases). The germline V and J ends were trimmed by 4 bases and 3 bases, with 15 bases remaining between them. Germline V CDR1 and CDR2: MNHEY, SMNVEV (reference sequence). This CDR3 region has 16 residues. This CDR3 is CASSSRVGASNEKLFF. CDR3 in DNA: TGTGCCAGCAGTTCACGTGTGGGGGCCTCTAATGAAAAACTGTTTTTT.

Concerning this clonotype itself: Here the CDR3 omits its conserved ending phenylalanine or tryptophan, so a read error is the likely source. Because the CDR3's place on the DNA is in doubt, the DNA is left out and the CDR3 is given as listed by TCRdb. The chain carries TRBV6-1 and TRBJ1-1. CDR1 MNHNS and CDR2 SASEGT come from the germline V gene. The CDR3 length equals 19 residues, ends included. CDR3 sequence: CASSLMVVAGGTDTQYFGQ.

This sequence joins TRBV7-6 and TRBJ2-4; TRBD1 aligns across 7 bases. Gene TRBJ2-1 matches the end of the DNA better, so the J call may be wrong. This CDR3 is built from 14 residues. CDR1 is SGHVS, CDR2 FNYEAQ, per germline. This CDR3 reads CASSETGPYNEQFF. Here the CDR3 DNA reads TGTGCCAGCAGCGAGACAGGGCCCTACAATGAGCAGTTCTTC.

The chain carries TRBV5-1 and TRBJ2-5; 9 nucleotides match TRBD1. The DNA end favors TRBJ2-7, so the J call may be wrong. The CDR3 runs to 14 residues. The V gene's germline CDR1 is SGHRS and CDR2 YFSETQ. This CDR3 is CASSDTGGVGEQYF. The CDR3 nucleotides read TGCGCCAGCAGCGATACAGGGGGCGTGGGCGAGCAGTACTTC.

This chain connects TRBV7-8 to TRBJ2-7; 14 bases agree with TRBD2. The end of the DNA is better explained by TRBJ2-5, so the J call may be wrong. CDR1 and CDR2 (germline): SGHVS, FQNEAQ. The CDR3 extends over 17 amino acids. The CDR3 bases are TGTGCCAGCAGCTTGGATCGACTAGCGGGGGGGCCCGAGACCCAGTACTTC. Translation: CASSLDRLAGGPETQYF.

A remark on this clonotype: Because the CDR3 is missing its conserved closing phenylalanine or tryptophan, this is likely a read error. No DNA is shown, since the ends of the CDR3 on it are uncertain; the CDR3 is the one TCRdb lists. V and J are TRBV7-8 and TRBJ2-3; the D call of TRBD1 is as the table states it, not checked on the DNA. The germline gives CDR1 SGHVS, CDR2 FQNEAQ. Including both end residues, the CDR3 is 17 amino acids long. CDR3 protein: CASSLALTGNYGYTFGS.

In this sample, this clonotype turned up many times. This chain's CDR3 is CASSLPPDYEQFF. The CDR3 DNA follows: TGTGCCAGCAGCTTGCCTCCCGACTACGAGCAGTTCTTC. The chain employs TRBV5-5 and TRBJ2-1, with D perhaps matching TRBD2 (5 bases). The V end lost 1 base, the J end lost 10 bases, and 12 bases lay between the germline ends. CDR3 size: 13 residues. Per germline, CDR1 SGHKS and CDR2 YYEKEE (reference sequence).

The chain has TRBV20-1 and TRBJ2-3; 7 nucleotides agree with TRBD1. Near its end, the DNA agrees better with TRBJ2-1, so the J call may be wrong. The V gene's germline CDR1 is DFQATT and CDR2 SNEGSKA (reference sequence). This CDR3 comprises 15 residues. The CDR3 region has the DNA TGCAGTGCCACCCGACGGGACAGCAGCTCCTACGAGCAGTTCTTC. It is translated as CSATRRDSSSYEQFF.

The V gene is TRBV7-2, the J gene TRBJ2-7, with D possibly being TRBD1 or TRBD2 (5 bases each). Judging by the DNA end, TRBJ2-5 fits better; the J call may be wrong. The germline CDR1 and CDR2 sequences are SGHTA and FQGNSA. This CDR3 is built from 13 residues. CDR3 sequence reads: CASSRDLQETQYF. In nucleotides, the CDR3 is TGTGCCAGCAGCCGGGACCTCCAAGAGACCCAGTACTTC.

V usage is TRBV7-9 and J usage is TRBJ2-7; TRBD1 matches at 8 bases. The end of the DNA is better explained by TRBJ1-2, so the J call may be wrong. Germline loops: CDR1 SEHNR, CDR2 FQNEAQ (reference sequence). There are 15 residues in the CDR3. The CDR3 sequence: CASSSSTGGNYGYTF. CDR3 sequence (DNA): TGTGCCAGCAGCTCCTCCACAGGGGGGAACTATGGCTACACCTTC.

J is TRBJ1-3 and V is TRBV5-1; D unclear. Deletions cut 3 bases from V and 6 bases from J, with 13 bases between. Germline lookup yields CDR1 SGHRS and CDR2 YFSETQ. This CDR3 spans 14 amino acids. CDR3 sequence reads: CASSSGEGANTIYF. The CDR3 DNA is TGCGCCAGCAGCTCTGGGGAGGGCGCAAACACCATATATTTT.

The table lists this clonotype with a count of one. The chain joins TRBV10-2 to TRBJ2-5; 7 bases line up with TRBD2. This CDR3 spans 11 amino acids. Unmatched junction bases numbered 7, after V lost 7 bases and J lost 11 bases. The germline gives CDR1 WSHSY, CDR2 SAAADI. The CDR3 coding sequence is TGCGCCAGCATTGGGGGAGGGGAGCAGTACTTC. Protein sequence: CASIGGGEQYF.

DNA for the CDR3: TGTGCCAGCAGTTTAGGGGCAGGGGGCGCGTACGAGCAGTACTTC. Its protein product is CASSLGAGGAYEQYF. V and J are TRBV12-3 or TRBV12-4 and TRBJ2-7, with 8 bases matching TRBD1. The CDR3 consists of 15 residues. With V trimmed by 1 base and J by 4 bases, 6 bases remained unmatched.

The chain joins TRBV11-2 to TRBJ1-5, with D unclear. Deletions cut 1 base from V and 6 bases from J, with 7 bases between. The CDR3 runs 13 residues. From germline, CDR1 is SGHAT and CDR2 FQNNGV. CDR3 sequence (DNA): TGTGCCAGCAGCTTAGGTTCCGGTCAGCCCCAGCATTTT. This sequence encodes CASSLGSGQPQHF. Full variable domain (remainder filled in from reference TRBV11-2 and TRBJ1-5): EAGVAQSPRYKIIEKRQSVAFWCNPISGHATLYWYQQILGQGPKLLIQFQNNGVVDDSQLPKDRFSAERLKGVDSTLKIQPAKLEDSAVYLCASSLGSGQPQHFGDGTRLSIL.